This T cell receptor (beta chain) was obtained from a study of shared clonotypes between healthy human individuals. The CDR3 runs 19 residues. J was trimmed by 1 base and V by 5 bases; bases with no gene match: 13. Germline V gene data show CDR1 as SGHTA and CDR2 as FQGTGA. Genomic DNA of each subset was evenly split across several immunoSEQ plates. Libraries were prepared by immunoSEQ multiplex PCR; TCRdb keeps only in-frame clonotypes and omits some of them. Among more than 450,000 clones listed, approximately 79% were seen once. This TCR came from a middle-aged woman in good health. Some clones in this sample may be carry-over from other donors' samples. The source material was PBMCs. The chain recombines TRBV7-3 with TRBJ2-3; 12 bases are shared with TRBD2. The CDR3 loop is CASSRGLAGLGGGTDTQYF. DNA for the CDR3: TGTGCCAGCAGCCGGGGACTAGCGGGCCTAGGTGGGGGCACAGATACGCAGTATTTT. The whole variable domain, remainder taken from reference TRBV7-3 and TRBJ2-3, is GAGVSQTPSNKVTEKGKYVELRCDPISGHTALYWYRQSLGQGPEFLIYFQGTGAADDSGLPNDRFFAVRPEGSVSTLKIQRTERGDSAVYLCASSRGLAGLGGGTDTQYFGPGTRLTVL.